The 24 T cell receptor beta chains below all came from one sample that was sequenced in a study of blood T cell repertoires in COVID-19. This table comes from immunoSEQ multiplex PCR, and its TCRdb copy is limited to in-frame clones, with some not included. The sample consists of 97,000 or so clones, 87% of them appearing once. The sequencing sample was made of peripheral blood. These receptors were taken from a man in his forties or fifties with active COVID-19.

This chain links TRBV19 with TRBJ1-1, with 7 bases that match TRBD1. The CDR3 has 13 residues. Germline trimming cut 7 bases from V and 7 bases from J; bases unmatched to any gene: 9. Germline CDR1 and CDR2: LNHDA and SQIVND (reference sequence). The CDR3 is CASKMTGSDEAFF. CDR3 coding DNA: TGTGCCAGTAAGATGACAGGGTCGGATGAAGCTTTCTTT.

The chain couples TRBV3-1 (or the pseudogene TRBV3-2) to TRBJ2-3; 8 bases line up with TRBD2. The V and J ends lost 1 base and 2 bases, in that order; junction bases with no gene match: 2. CDR3 length: 15 residues. Germline V gives CDR1 LGHDT, CDR2 YNNKEL (reference sequence). CDR3 in DNA: TGTGCCAGCAGCCAAGCGGGGGGGACCACAGATACGCAGTATTTT. Translated: CASSQAGGTTDTQYF.

The chain recombines TRBV6-6 with TRBJ2-2; 7 nucleotides align to TRBD1. The CDR3 has 16 residues. The trim removed 8 bases at V and 0 bases at J, leaving 9 bases unmatched. Germline CDR1 reads MNHNY; CDR2 reads SVGAGI (reference sequence). This CDR3 is CASLPSGTANTGELFF. Written as DNA, the CDR3 is TGTGCCAGCCTTCCCTCCGGGACAGCGAACACCGGGGAGCTGTTTTTT.

This chain connects TRBV7-8 to TRBJ2-3, with D maybe TRBD1 (6 bases). V was shortened by 5 bases and J by 3 bases, with 24 bases between the two germline ends. The CDR3 totals 18 residues. From germline, CDR1 is SGHVS and CDR2 FQNEAQ. DNA for the CDR3: TGTGCCAGCAGCCCCCTACGACCCCGGACAGTCAGGACAGATACGCAGTATTTT. Translated, it gives CASSPLRPRTVRTDTQYF.

The chain joins TRBV7-8 to TRBJ1-6; a possible D gene is TRBD1 (5 bases). V was clipped by 3 bases and J by 14 bases, with 17 bases between them. This CDR3 has 14 amino acids. Per the germline V gene, CDR1 is SGHVS and CDR2 is FQNEAQ. CDR3 bases: TGTGCCAGCAGCTTCGAGCAGGGCCATTCTACCCTCCACTTT. This encodes CASSFEQGHSTLHF.

The CDR3: CASSVDSGGARETQYF. CDR3 DNA: TGTGCCAGCAGCGTAGACAGCGGGGGGGCAAGAGAGACCCAGTACTTC. The V and J genes are TRBV9 and TRBJ2-5, with TRBD2 matching over 10 bases. Trimming cost V 0 bases and J 4 bases; bases outside gene matches: 6. The CDR3 extends over 16 amino acids. Germline values: CDR1 SGDLS, CDR2 YYNGEE.

The rearrangement joins TRBV5-5 to TRBJ2-2, with 7 bases aligning to TRBD1. Trimming at V came to 4 bases and at J to 0 bases, leaving 3 bases not matched to a gene. The CDR3 has 15 residues. CDR1 is SGHKS and CDR2 is YYEKEE in the germline V gene (reference sequence). The CDR3 loop is CASSLDRPNTGELFF. The CDR3, as DNA: TGTGCCAGCAGCCTGGACAGGCCGAACACCGGGGAGCTGTTTTTT.

V gene TRBV18 combines with J gene TRBJ1-1; unclear D gene. CDR1 is KGHSH, CDR2 LQKENI, per germline. The CDR3 totals 13 residues. The germline V and J ends were trimmed by 5 bases and 4 bases, with 11 bases remaining between them. CDR3 loop: CASSGLSGTEAFF. The CDR3 DNA reads TGTGCCAGCTCAGGACTCTCTGGCACTGAAGCTTTCTTT. The variable domain in full, with the rest retrieved from reference TRBV18 and TRBJ1-1, is NAGVMQNPRHLVRRRGQEARLRCSPMKGHSHVYWYRQLPEEGLKFMVYLQKENIIDESGMPKERFSAEFPKEGPSILRIQQVVRGDSAAYFCASSGLSGTEAFFGQGTRLTVV.

CDR3 sequence: CASSTRTAYEQYF. In DNA, the CDR3 is TGCGCCAGCAGCACGCGGACAGCCTACGAGCAGTACTTC. V usage is TRBV5-1 and J usage is TRBJ2-7; D might be TRBD1 (6 bases). CDR1 SGHRS and CDR2 YFSETQ come from the germline V gene. This CDR3 has 13 amino acids. Deletions cut 4 bases from V and 2 bases from J, with 10 bases between.

J is TRBJ1-6 and V is TRBV27, with no clear D. The germline V gene has CDR1 MNHEY and CDR2 SMNVEV (reference sequence). The CDR3 has 21 amino acids. Trimming removed 3 bases at V and 0 bases at J, with 24 bases between. As DNA, the CDR3 is TGTGCCAGCAGTTTCCGGGATCCATCTATTTCCCCTAGCTCCTATAATTCACCCCTCCACTTT. The encoded protein is CASSFRDPSISPSSYNSPLHF.

This chain uses TRBV13 with TRBJ1-6; D is possibly TRBD1 (6 bases). This CDR3 contains 16 residues. The germline V gene encodes CDR1 PRHDT and CDR2 FYEKMQ (reference sequence). V lost 6 bases, J lost 6 bases, and 18 bases lay in between. CDR3 nucleotides: TGTGCCAGCAGGTCGGGGTCACAGGGTCGTAATTCACCCCTCCACTTT. Its protein product is CASRSGSQGRNSPLHF.

For the CDR3, the DNA is TGTGCCAGCTCACCATCTGGACAGGTTAATGGAAACACCATATATTTT. It codes for CASSPSGQVNGNTIYF. The chain links TRBV18 to TRBJ1-3, with 7 bases matching TRBD1. This CDR3 is 16 amino acids long. The germline V gene has CDR1 KGHSH and CDR2 LQKENI. V gave up 2 bases and J gave up 3 bases; unmatched junction bases: 7.

The chain joins TRBV6-2 or TRBV6-3 to TRBJ2-7; a possible D gene is TRBD2 (6 bases). Trimming took off 0 bases at V and 0 bases at J, with 15 bases between the two ends. CDR3 length equals 17 residues. Germline V gives CDR1 MNHEY, CDR2 SVGEGT. CDR3 amino acids: CASSYSIRAGHSYEQYF. DNA of the CDR3: TGTGCCAGCAGTTACTCGATAAGGGCGGGGCACTCCTACGAGCAGTACTTC.

V and J are TRBV19 and TRBJ2-7, with TRBD2 matching 7 bases. Germline loops: CDR1 LNHDA, CDR2 SQIVND (reference sequence). J gave up 4 bases and V 9 bases, and 9 bases lay outside the gene matches. The CDR3 runs to 13 residues. The CDR3 DNA reads TGTGCCAGGACCCTGGGGGGGGAGTACGAGCAGTACTTC. Protein sequence: CARTLGGEYEQYF.

The CDR3 sequence is CAAQGPVNTEAFF. CDR3 sequence (DNA): TGCGCCGCGCAGGGGCCCGTGAACACTGAAGCTTTCTTT. The V gene is TRBV10-1, the J gene TRBJ1-1; TRBD1 might be the D (6 bases). The CDR3 sequence is 13 residues long. Trimming shortened V by 11 bases and J by 0 bases, and 13 bases separated the two germline ends. Germline V gene sequence: CDR1 WNHNN, CDR2 SYGVQD (reference sequence).

The rearrangement joins TRBV24-1 to TRBJ2-7; 9 nucleotides agree with TRBD1. CDR3 length: 14 residues. Germline trimming cut 2 bases from V and 4 bases from J; bases unmatched to any gene: 2. Germline V gives CDR1 KGHDR, CDR2 SFDVKD. The CDR3: CATSDSGQGYEQYF. Here the CDR3 DNA reads TGTGCCACCAGTGATTCGGGACAGGGATACGAGCAGTACTTC.

In this sample, this clone turned up once. The chain's CDR3 is CASSYSLALLNTEAFF. The CDR3 DNA reads as TGTGCCAGCAGTTACTCCCTGGCCCTCTTGAACACTGAAGCTTTCTTT. V and J are TRBV6-2 or TRBV6-3 and TRBJ1-1; D is ambiguous. Trimming shortened V by 0 bases and J by 0 bases, and 11 bases separated the two germline ends. The V gene's germline CDR1 is MNHEY and CDR2 SVGEGT. This CDR3 comprises 16 residues.

The chain couples TRBV11-2 to TRBJ2-3, with TRBD1 as a possible D gene (5 bases). CDR1 is SGHAT, CDR2 FQNNGV, per germline. V was trimmed by 2 bases and J by 11 bases, leaving 17 bases between them. The CDR3 is made up of 14 amino acids. This chain's CDR3 is CASSLRVLGAQQYF. CDR3 nucleotides: TGTGCCAGCAGCTTAAGAGTTTTAGGGGCCCAGCAGTATTTT.

The chain uses TRBV18 and TRBJ1-2, with 7 bases that match TRBD1. V dropped 2 bases and J dropped 4; count of bases not matched to a gene: 7. The CDR3 has 15 residues. Germline V CDR1 and CDR2: KGHSH, LQKENI. CDR3 sequence (DNA): TGTGCCAGCTCACCAGGACAGGCGCTAACCTATGGCTACACCTTC. It codes for CASSPGQALTYGYTF.

The gene calls are TRBV4-1 and TRBJ1-2; 7 positions agree with TRBD1. CDR3 size: 13 residues. Germline assignment: CDR1 MGHRA and CDR2 YSYEKL. Unmatched junction bases numbered 3, after V lost 5 bases and J lost 3 bases. The CDR3 region is CASSVDRDYGYTF. CDR3 DNA: TGCGCCAGCAGCGTTGACAGGGACTATGGCTACACCTTC.

The CDR3 is CSASLSGGQSSGELFF. CDR3 in DNA: TGCAGTGCTAGTCTTAGCGGGGGTCAGAGTTCCGGGGAGCTGTTTTTT. This sequence joins TRBV20-1 and TRBJ2-2, with 9 bases identical to TRBD2. This CDR3 has 16 residues. V shed 3 bases, J shed 6 bases, and the junction held 11 bases outside the gene matches. Looked up from germline, CDR1 is DFQATT and CDR2 is SNEGSKA (reference sequence).

The chain employs TRBV5-1 and TRBJ1-3, with 7 nucleotides matching TRBD1. Germline V gene lookup returns CDR1 SGHRS and CDR2 YFSETQ. Trimming removed 4 bases from V and 2 bases from J; junction bases left unmatched: 6. The CDR3 is 15 amino acids. The CDR3 here is CASSVSDRPGNTIYF. The CDR3 nucleotides are TGCGCCAGCAGCGTCTCGGACAGGCCTGGAAACACCATATATTTT. Filled out from reference TRBV5-1 and TRBJ1-3, the complete variable domain reads KAGVTQTPRYLIKTRGQQVTLSCSPISGHRSVSWYQQTPGQGLQFLFEYFSETQRNKGNFPGRFSGRQFSNSRSEMNVSTLELGDSALYLCASSVSDRPGNTIYFGEGSWLTVV.

The chain combines TRBV4-2 with TRBJ1-6; TRBD1 matches at 9 bases. V dropped 0 bases and J dropped 7; count of bases not matched to a gene: 4. The CDR3 is made up of 16 amino acids. Germline CDR1 and CDR2: LGHNA and YNFKEQ. CDR3 loop: CASSQDRDRANSPLHF. The CDR3 nucleotides read TGTGCCAGCAGCCAAGACCGGGACAGGGCCAATTCACCCCTCCACTTT.

This clone came up once. This chain links TRBV10-3 with TRBJ2-5; 8 bases are a match to TRBD1. In germline, CDR1 is ENHRY, CDR2 SYGVKD. Unmatched junction bases numbered 10, after V lost 10 bases and J lost 3 bases. The CDR3 covers 14 residues. CDR3 in DNA: TGTGCCACCTGCAGGGGACAGGACAAAGAGACCCAGTACTTC. The encoded protein is CATCRGQDKETQYF.